This T cell receptor beta chain was recovered during a study of T cell responses to AZD1222 COVID-19 vaccine. Details on this clone: The antigen is undetermined.

Study-wide points: As reported, nearly half of all spike-specific TCRs target variant regions that are unmutated. Seropositive status at baseline applied to only five or six AZD1222 recipients.

The CDR3 is 13 amino acids. V was cut by 6 bases and J by 6 bases, with 18 bases left in between. The germline V gene encodes CDR1 DFQATT and CDR2 SNEGSKA (reference sequence). The table came from immunoSEQ multiplex PCR; TCRdb's copy has only in-frame clones and leaves some out. The sample consists of around 99,000 clones, around nine tenths of them appearing once. The V gene is TRBV20-1, the J gene TRBJ2-7; D tentatively fits TRBD1 or TRBD2 (5 bases each). This receptor was taken from an adult who received the AZD1222 COVID-19 vaccine. This specimen consisted of peripheral blood, obtained 28 days after the second AZD1222 dose. The CDR3 DNA is TGCAGTGCGAGTGACCCGGGGCCCGGCGAGCAGTACTTC. It encodes CSASDPGPGEQYF.